The 6 T cell receptor beta chains in this list originate from one sample, sequenced in a study of blood T cell repertoires in COVID-19. Data came from immunoSEQ multiplex PCR; TCRdb stores just in-frame clones and leaves some out. The profile shows roughly 150,000 clones, approximately 90% of them singletons. The specimen sequenced was PBMCs or T cells enriched from blood (not recorded which). All receptors come from a man aged 45 to 65 who had recovered from COVID-19.

This clone showed up just once. The rearrangement links TRBV14 to TRBJ2-5, with D maybe TRBD2 (5 bases). The CDR3 is 11 amino acids. Trimming took off 4 bases at V and 5 bases at J, with 5 bases between the two ends. Looked up from germline, CDR1 is SGHDN and CDR2 is FVKESK. The CDR3 loop reads CASSRTETQYF. CDR3 bases: TGTGCCAGCAGCCGGACTGAGACCCAGTACTTC.

This clone is a singleton in its sample. The rearrangement joins TRBV7-2 to TRBJ2-2; 10 bases fit TRBD2. Germline V gene lookup returns CDR1 SGHTA and CDR2 FQGNSA. This CDR3 has 17 residues. V was clipped by 2 bases and J by 3 bases; unmatched bases: 6. This CDR3 is CASSLPSGRGYTGELFF. The DNA of the CDR3 is TGTGCCAGCAGCTTACCCAGCGGGAGGGGATACACCGGGGAGCTGTTTTTT.

The CDR3 here is CASSDTGGINSQPQHF. CDR3 bases: TGTGCCAGCAGTGATACAGGGGGCATTAATAGTCAGCCCCAGCATTTT. This rearrangement joins TRBV6-2 or TRBV6-3 to TRBJ1-5; 9 bases match TRBD1. J lost 6 bases, V lost 5 bases, and 11 bases had no gene match. The V gene's germline CDR1 is MNHEY and CDR2 SVGEGT. The CDR3 sequence is 16 residues long.

The rearrangement joins TRBV4-3 to TRBJ2-3; possible D gene TRBD2, 6 bases. The length of the CDR3 is 15 residues. V was cut by 1 base and J by 5 bases, with 13 bases left in between. The germline CDR1 and CDR2 sequences are LGHNA and YSLEER. CDR3 in DNA: TGCGCCAGCAGCCAAGGGCTAGCGAGGGTAGATACGCAGTATTTT. Protein sequence: CASSQGLARVDTQYF.

The rearrangement joins TRBV19 to TRBJ2-7; 7 positions match TRBD1. The junction had 5 bases not matched to a gene; V was cut back by 3 bases and J by 0 bases. CDR1 is LNHDA and CDR2 is SQIVND in the germline V gene (reference sequence). The length of the CDR3 is 15 residues. The CDR3 DNA follows: TGTGCCAGTAGTATTAGGGGGACAGACTCCTACGAGCAGTACTTC. It specifies CASSIRGTDSYEQYF.

The genes are TRBV7-3 and TRBJ2-7; D remains ambiguous. Germline-derived CDR1 and CDR2 are SGHTA and FQGTGA. V lost 4 bases, J lost 1 base, and 8 bases lay in between. The CDR3 covers 13 residues. This CDR3 reads CASSSTPSYEQYF. The CDR3 DNA follows: TGTGCCAGCAGCTCGACACCTTCCTACGAGCAGTACTTC.